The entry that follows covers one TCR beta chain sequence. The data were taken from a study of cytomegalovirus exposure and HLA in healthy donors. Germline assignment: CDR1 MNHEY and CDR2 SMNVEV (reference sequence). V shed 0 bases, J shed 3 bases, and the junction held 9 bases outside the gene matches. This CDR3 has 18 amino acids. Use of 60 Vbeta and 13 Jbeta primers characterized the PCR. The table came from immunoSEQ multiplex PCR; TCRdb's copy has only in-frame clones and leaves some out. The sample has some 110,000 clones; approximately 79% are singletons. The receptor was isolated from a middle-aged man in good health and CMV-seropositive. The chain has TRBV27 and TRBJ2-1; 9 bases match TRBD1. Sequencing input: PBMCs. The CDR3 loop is CASSLSTGGLTYYNEQFF. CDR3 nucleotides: TGTGCCAGCAGTTTATCGACAGGGGGACTAACTTACTACAATGAGCAGTTCTTC.